Shown below are 25 T cell receptor beta chains from a single sample sequenced in a study of a mutant IDH1 vaccine in newly diagnosed glioma. As to time point: baseline, week 1 (first vaccination visit). Treatment given: pre-vaccination baseline after standard-of-care therapy. Only in-frame clones appear in the TCRdb table, and some are missing; sequencing was by immunoSEQ multiplex PCR. Among tens of thousands of clones, roughly 80% were seen once, and the ten largest hold about a fifth. The source material was PBMCs, sampled from a glioma patient treated with radiotherapy, temozolomide or both. The receptors here all came from a man between 18 and 35 years old with glioma.

CDR3 amino acids: CASSPEDRTIYGYTF. The CDR3 DNA follows: TGTGCCAGCAGCCCAGAGGACAGGACAATCTATGGCTACACCTTC. The chain couples TRBV9 to TRBJ1-2; 7 nucleotides line up with TRBD1. The V gene end was trimmed by 4 bases and the J gene end by 4 bases; junction bases not matched to a gene: 10. The CDR3 loop spans 15 amino acids. Germline CDR1 is SGDLS and CDR2 is YYNGEE. Full variable domain (missing parts from reference TRBV9 and TRBJ1-2): DSGVTQTPKHLITATGQRVTLRCSPRSGDLSVYWYQQSLDQGLQFLIQYYNGEERAKGNILERFSAQQFPDLHSELNLSSLELGDSALYFCASSPEDRTIYGYTFGSGTRLTVV.

The chain carries TRBV5-6 and TRBJ1-1, with a possible D match to TRBD1 (6 bases). Germline V CDR1 and CDR2: SGHDT, YYEEEE. V was trimmed by 1 base and J by 1 base, leaving 11 bases between them. The CDR3 extends over 15 amino acids. For the CDR3, the DNA is TGTGCCAGCAGCTTGACAGGGCATTGGAACACTGAAGCTTTCTTT. It is translated as CASSLTGHWNTEAFF.

V and J are TRBV7-2 and TRBJ2-3; no firm D call. This CDR3 comprises 13 residues. CDR1 SGHTA and CDR2 FQGNSA come from the germline V gene. Trimming shortened V by 3 bases and J by 2 bases, and 6 bases separated the two germline ends. In DNA form, the CDR3 reads TGTGCCAGCAGCTTCGCCCCCACAGATACGCAGTATTTT. It specifies CASSFAPTDTQYF.

This chain connects TRBV7-9 to TRBJ2-7, with D maybe TRBD2 (5 bases). V lost 5 bases to trimming and J lost 3 bases, with 8 bases between them. The CDR3 runs 12 residues. Germline lookup yields CDR1 SEHNR and CDR2 FQNEAQ (reference sequence). The CDR3 bases are TGTGCCAGCAGCGGACTGATCTACGAGCAGTACTTC. Amino acid sequence: CASSGLIYEQYF.

The genes are TRBV2 and TRBJ2-1; D remains unclear. From germline, CDR1 is SNHLY and CDR2 FYNNEI. With 6 bases removed from V and 0 bases from J, the gap between germline ends came to 9 bases. The CDR3 loop spans 14 amino acids. CDR3 amino acids: CASRMVYSYNEQFF. In DNA form, the CDR3 reads TGTGCCAGCAGGATGGTGTACTCCTACAATGAGCAGTTCTTC.

The chain has TRBV7-2 and TRBJ1-1; 8 bases map to TRBD1. J gave up 7 bases and V 5 bases, and 12 bases lay outside the gene matches. The germline CDR1 and CDR2 sequences are SGHTA and FQGNSA. The CDR3 contains 15 residues. For the CDR3, the DNA is TGTGCCAGCAGCAGACCAGAGACAGGGGTTCATGAAGCTTTCTTT. Protein: CASSRPETGVHEAFF.

V and J are TRBV30 and TRBJ2-7; D may be TRBD1 (5 bases). Germline CDR1 and CDR2: GTSNPN and SVGIG (reference sequence). The CDR3 loop spans 13 amino acids. V lost 0 bases to trimming and J lost 6 bases, with 12 bases between them. The CDR3 DNA reads as TGTGCCTGGAGTGTAGGGCAGGGCTCCGAGCAGTACTTC. Translation: CAWSVGQGSEQYF. The full variable domain, in which reference TRBV30 and TRBJ2-7 provide the parts outside the CDR3, is SQTIHQWPATLVQPVGSPLSLECTVEGTSNPNLYWYRQAAGRGLQLLFYSVGIGQISSEVPQNLSASRPQDRQFILSSKKLLLSDSGFYLCAWSVGQGSEQYFGPGTRLTVT.

This chain uses TRBV4-3 with TRBJ1-2; 7 nucleotides line up with TRBD1. CDR1 and CDR2 from the germline V gene are LGHNA and YSLEER. V lost 3 bases, J lost 5 bases, and 15 bases stayed unmatched. This CDR3 contains 17 residues. The CDR3 region is CASSQDYRGRSFYGYTF. In DNA, the CDR3 is TGCGCCAGCAGCCAGGACTACAGGGGTCGGTCATTTTATGGCTACACCTTC.

The rearrangement uses TRBV6-6 and TRBJ2-5; a weak D match, TRBD2 (6 bases). The V end was cut by 3 bases, the J end by 5 bases, with 13 bases between. Germline values: CDR1 MNHNY, CDR2 SVGAGI (reference sequence). The CDR3 covers 14 residues. CDR3 sequence (DNA): TGTGCCAGCAGTTATTCCGGGAGAGGGGAGACCCAGTACTTC. It codes for CASSYSGRGETQYF.

The gene calls are TRBV5-6 and TRBJ1-1; 7 bases are a match to TRBD1. Germline V gene lookup returns CDR1 SGHDT and CDR2 YYEEEE. V was clipped by 4 bases and J by 0 bases; unmatched bases: 12. The CDR3 length is 17 residues. The CDR3: CASSTTQGSPMNTEAFF. CDR3 nucleotide sequence: TGTGCCAGCAGCACAACACAGGGGTCCCCAATGAACACTGAAGCTTTCTTT.

The V and J genes are TRBV9 and TRBJ2-2; D gene uncertain. V lost 2 bases and J 5 bases, leaving 13 bases between the germline ends. The germline gives CDR1 SGDLS, CDR2 YYNGEE. This CDR3 is 15 amino acids long. The CDR3 nucleotides are TGTGCCAGCAGCGTGGGCTACCCGCTTACCGGGGAGCTGTTTTTT. Translation gives CASSVGYPLTGELFF.

This chain links TRBV9 with TRBJ2-5; weak D call: TRBD2 (5 bases). This CDR3 spans 14 amino acids. Germline V CDR1 and CDR2: SGDLS, YYNGEE. Trimming removed 0 bases from V and 2 bases from J, with 8 bases in between. CDR3 sequence reads: CASSVESGQETQYF. In DNA, the CDR3 is TGTGCCAGCAGCGTAGAGTCGGGGCAAGAGACCCAGTACTTC.

The CDR3 spells CASSVEAGDTIYF. CDR3 DNA sequence: TGTGCCAGCAGCGTAGAAGCTGGCGACACCATATATTTT. The rearrangement links TRBV9 to TRBJ1-3; D is ambiguous. The CDR3 is made up of 13 amino acids. The germline V and J ends were trimmed by 0 bases and 8 bases, with 9 bases remaining between them. The germline CDR1 and CDR2 sequences are SGDLS and YYNGEE.

V is TRBV2 and J is TRBJ2-3; 12 nucleotides align to TRBD2. Trimming took 10 bases from V and 1 from J; bases not matched to a gene: 3. Per the germline V gene, CDR1 is SNHLY and CDR2 is FYNNEI. The CDR3 loop spans 14 amino acids. The CDR3 here is CATWTSGGTDTQYF. In nucleotides, the CDR3 is TGTGCCACCTGGACTAGCGGGGGCACAGATACGCAGTATTTT.

In its sample, this clone was seen once. The V and J genes are TRBV4-3 and TRBJ1-2; D not certain. Deletions cut 1 base from V and 4 bases from J, with 10 bases between. The CDR3 has 14 amino acids. Per germline, CDR1 LGHNA and CDR2 YSLEER. The CDR3 DNA reads as TGCGCCAGCAGCCAAGCCGGGAGGAGCTATGGCTACACCTTC. It codes for CASSQAGRSYGYTF.

The chain combines TRBV27 with TRBJ1-1; D perhaps matches TRBD1 (6 bases). The germline V and J ends were trimmed by 6 bases and 1 base, with 12 bases remaining between them. Germline V gene sequence: CDR1 MNHEY, CDR2 SMNVEV (reference sequence). The CDR3 contains 14 residues. CDR3 in amino acids: CASRGQGRNTEAFF. The DNA of the CDR3 is TGTGCCAGCAGGGGTCAGGGGAGGAACACTGAAGCTTTCTTT.

In its sample, this clone was seen a few times. The chain joins TRBV5-5 to TRBJ2-7; D is undetermined. The CDR3 spans 14 residues. Germline CDR1 reads SGHKS; CDR2 reads YYEKEE (reference sequence). V was cut by 0 bases and J by 1 base, with 8 bases left in between. The CDR3 loop is CASSLGPPSYEQYF. CDR3 sequence (DNA): TGTGCCAGCAGCTTGGGGCCCCCTTCCTACGAGCAGTACTTC.

Only a few counts were recorded for this clone. The identical CDR3 is also encoded by other nucleotide sequences in the sample. This chain uses TRBV7-9 with TRBJ2-5; the match to TRBD2 covers 7 bases. With V trimmed by 4 bases and J by 2 bases, 13 bases remained unmatched. The CDR3 extends over 17 amino acids. Germline V gene sequence: CDR1 SEHNR, CDR2 FQNEAQ (reference sequence). CDR3 nucleotides: TGTGCCAGCAGCTCCACATCGAGGACTAGTTCTCAAGAGACCCAGTACTTC. It yields the protein CASSSTSRTSSQETQYF.

This chain connects TRBV5-1 to TRBJ1-1, with 12 bases lining up with TRBD1. CDR1 is SGHRS and CDR2 is YFSETQ in the germline V gene. V gave up 4 bases and J gave up 6 bases; unmatched junction bases: 7. CDR3 length: 15 amino acids. CDR3 protein: CASSQPGQGAPEAFF. The DNA for the CDR3 is TGCGCCAGCAGCCAACCGGGACAGGGGGCTCCTGAAGCTTTCTTT.

V and J are TRBV7-2 and TRBJ2-7, with D possibly being TRBD2 (6 bases). CDR1 is SGHTA and CDR2 is FQGNSA in the germline V gene. The CDR3 runs 15 residues. The V and J ends lost 4 bases and 3 bases respectively, with 16 bases between them. This chain's CDR3 is CASSWGSGALYEQYF. The CDR3 nucleotides are TGTGCCAGCAGCTGGGGTAGCGGAGCCCTCTACGAGCAGTACTTC.

The V call is TRBV5-1, the J call TRBJ2-3, with TRBD2 matching over 11 bases. CDR1 and CDR2 (germline): SGHRS, YFSETQ. Trimming cost V 0 bases and J 8 bases; bases outside gene matches: 11. The CDR3 extends over 17 amino acids. CDR3: CASSLGLAGSSVGTQYF. The CDR3 DNA reads TGCGCCAGCAGCTTGGGACTAGCGGGATCTTCGGTCGGTACGCAGTATTTT.

The chain has TRBV2 and TRBJ1-6; tentative D call: TRBD1 (6 bases). CDR1 is SNHLY and CDR2 is FYNNEI in the germline V gene. This CDR3 contains 14 residues. With 7 bases removed from V and 8 bases from J, the gap between germline ends came to 15 bases. Here the CDR3 reads CASKLQGNDSPLHF. The CDR3 DNA is TGTGCCAGCAAGTTACAGGGTAATGATTCACCCCTCCACTTT.

V gene TRBV5-6 combines with J gene TRBJ2-7, with D uncertain. Germline V gene sequence: CDR1 SGHDT, CDR2 YYEEEE. CDR3 length: 12 residues. V was cut by 0 bases and J by 6 bases, with 7 bases left in between. The CDR3 is CASSLEVGEQYF. CDR3 DNA: TGTGCCAGCAGCTTGGAGGTGGGCGAGCAGTACTTC. The full variable domain, with the rest looked up from reference TRBV5-6 and TRBJ2-7, is DAGVTQSPTHLIKTRGQQVTLRCSPKSGHDTVSWYQQALGQGPQFIFQYYEEEERQRGNFPDRFSGHQFPNYSSELNVNALLLGDSALYLCASSLEVGEQYFGPGTRLTVT.

The chain employs TRBV4-1 and TRBJ1-6; 7 nucleotides align to TRBD1. Trimming removed 1 base from V and 5 bases from J; junction bases left unmatched: 2. CDR1 and CDR2 from the germline V gene are MGHRA and YSYEKL. CDR3 length equals 15 residues. The CDR3 protein is CASSQGTGHNSPLHF. The CDR3 DNA is TGCGCCAGCAGCCAAGGGACAGGCCATAATTCACCCCTCCACTTT.

The chain joins TRBV4-1 to TRBJ1-3; D not resolved. V was cut by 1 base and J by 0 bases, with 13 bases left in between. The CDR3 is 17 residues long. Germline-derived CDR1 and CDR2 are MGHRA and YSYEKL. CDR3 nucleotides: TGCGCCAGCAGCCAAGGTGGAGGTCCGCTCTCTGGAAACACCATATATTTT. This translates into CASSQGGGPLSGNTIYF.